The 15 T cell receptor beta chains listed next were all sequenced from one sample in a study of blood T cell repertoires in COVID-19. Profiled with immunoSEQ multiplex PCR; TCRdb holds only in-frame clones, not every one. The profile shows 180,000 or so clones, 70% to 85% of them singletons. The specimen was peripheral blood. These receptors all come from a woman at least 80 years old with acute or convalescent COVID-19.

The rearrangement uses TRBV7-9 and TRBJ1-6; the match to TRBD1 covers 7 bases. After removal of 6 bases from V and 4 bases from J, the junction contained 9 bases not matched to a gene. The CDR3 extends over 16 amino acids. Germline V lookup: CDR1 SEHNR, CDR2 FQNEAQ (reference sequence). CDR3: CASRLTGSPYNSPLHF. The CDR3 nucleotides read TGTGCCAGCAGGTTGACAGGGTCCCCGTATAATTCACCCCTCCACTTT. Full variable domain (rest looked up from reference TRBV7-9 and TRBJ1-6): DTGVSQNPRHKITKRGQNVTFRCDPISEHNRLYWYRQTLGQGPEFLTYFQNEAQLEKSRLLSDRFSAERPKGSFSTLEIQRTEQGDSAMYLCASRLTGSPYNSPLHFGNGTRLTVT.

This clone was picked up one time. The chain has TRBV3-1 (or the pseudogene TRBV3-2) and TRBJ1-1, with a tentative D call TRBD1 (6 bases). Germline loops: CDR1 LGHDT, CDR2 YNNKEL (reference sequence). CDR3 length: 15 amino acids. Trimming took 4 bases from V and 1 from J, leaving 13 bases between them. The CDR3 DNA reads TGTGCCAGCAGCCGGAAGACAGGTAAGAACACTGAAGCTTTCTTT. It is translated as CASSRKTGKNTEAFF.

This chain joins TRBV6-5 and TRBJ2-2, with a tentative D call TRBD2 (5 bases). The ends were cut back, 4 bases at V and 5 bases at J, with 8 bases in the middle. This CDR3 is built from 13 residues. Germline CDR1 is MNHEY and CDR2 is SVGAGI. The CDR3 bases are TGTGCCAGCAGTTTGCCGGGAACCGGGGAGCTGTTTTTT. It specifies CASSLPGTGELFF.

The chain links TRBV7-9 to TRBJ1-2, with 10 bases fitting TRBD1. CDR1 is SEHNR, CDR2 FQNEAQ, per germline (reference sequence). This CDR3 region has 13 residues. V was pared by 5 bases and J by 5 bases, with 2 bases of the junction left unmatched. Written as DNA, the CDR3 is TGTGCCAGCAGCAAGGGACAGGGGTATGGCTACACCTTC. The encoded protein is CASSKGQGYGYTF.

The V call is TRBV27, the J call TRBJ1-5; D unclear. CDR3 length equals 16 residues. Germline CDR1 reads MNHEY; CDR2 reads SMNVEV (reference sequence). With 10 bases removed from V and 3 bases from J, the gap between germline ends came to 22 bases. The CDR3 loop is CATPTRRYGANQPQHF. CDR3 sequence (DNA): TGTGCCACCCCCACGCGCAGGTATGGTGCCAATCAGCCCCAGCATTTT.

As DNA, the CDR3 is TGTGCCAGCAGTTTAGGCGGGTGGCCCACAGATACGCAGTATTTT. Encoded protein: CASSLGGWPTDTQYF. This rearrangement joins TRBV27 to TRBJ2-3; D possibly corresponds to TRBD2 (5 bases). V dropped 2 bases and J dropped 2 bases, with 11 bases sitting between them. The CDR3 loop spans 15 amino acids. CDR1 and CDR2 (germline): MNHEY, SMNVEV (reference sequence).

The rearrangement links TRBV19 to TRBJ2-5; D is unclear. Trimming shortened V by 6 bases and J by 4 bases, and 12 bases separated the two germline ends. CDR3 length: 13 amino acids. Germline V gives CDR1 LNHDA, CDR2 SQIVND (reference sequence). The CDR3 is CASSPVERETQYF. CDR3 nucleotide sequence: TGTGCCAGTAGCCCCGTTGAGCGAGAGACCCAGTACTTC.

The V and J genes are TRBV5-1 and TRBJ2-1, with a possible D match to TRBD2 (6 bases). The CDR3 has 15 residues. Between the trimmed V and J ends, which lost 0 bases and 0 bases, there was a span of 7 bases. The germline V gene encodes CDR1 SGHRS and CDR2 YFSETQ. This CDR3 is CASSLEEGSYNEQFF. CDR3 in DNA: TGCGCCAGCAGCTTGGAGGAGGGCTCCTACAATGAGCAGTTCTTC.

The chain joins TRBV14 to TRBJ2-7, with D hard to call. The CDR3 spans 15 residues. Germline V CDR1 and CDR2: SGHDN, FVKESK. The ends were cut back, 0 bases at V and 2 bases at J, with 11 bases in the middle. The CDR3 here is CASSQEEALPYEQYF. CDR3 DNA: TGTGCCAGCAGCCAAGAAGAAGCACTACCCTACGAGCAGTACTTC.

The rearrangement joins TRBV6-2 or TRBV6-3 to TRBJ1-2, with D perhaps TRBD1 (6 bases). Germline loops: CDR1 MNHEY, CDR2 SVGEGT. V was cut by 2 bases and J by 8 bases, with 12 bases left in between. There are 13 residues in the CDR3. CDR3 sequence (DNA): TGTGCCAGCAGTTACGTGGGGGCTCTGGGCTACACCTTC. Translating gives CASSYVGALGYTF.

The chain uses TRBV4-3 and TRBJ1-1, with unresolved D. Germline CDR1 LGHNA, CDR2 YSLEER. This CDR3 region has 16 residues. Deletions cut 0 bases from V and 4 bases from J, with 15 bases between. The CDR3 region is CASSQDPGSLGTEAFF. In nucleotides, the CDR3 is TGCGCCAGCAGCCAAGACCCGGGTTCCTTAGGCACTGAAGCTTTCTTT.

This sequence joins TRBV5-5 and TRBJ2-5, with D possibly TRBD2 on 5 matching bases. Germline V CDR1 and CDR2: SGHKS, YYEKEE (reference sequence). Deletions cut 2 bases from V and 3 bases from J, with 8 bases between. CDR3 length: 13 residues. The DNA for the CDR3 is TGTGCCAGCAGCTTTAACGGGGAAGAGACCCAGTACTTC. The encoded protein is CASSFNGEETQYF.

The DNA for the CDR3 is TGTGCCAGCAGCCCGAGTTCCATATATGGCTACACCTTC. The encoded protein is CASSPSSIYGYTF. The rearrangement links TRBV7-9 to TRBJ1-2; D is undetermined. Trimming removed 5 bases at V and 5 bases at J, with 12 bases between. The CDR3 is 13 amino acids. Germline CDR1 SEHNR, CDR2 FQNEAQ (reference sequence).

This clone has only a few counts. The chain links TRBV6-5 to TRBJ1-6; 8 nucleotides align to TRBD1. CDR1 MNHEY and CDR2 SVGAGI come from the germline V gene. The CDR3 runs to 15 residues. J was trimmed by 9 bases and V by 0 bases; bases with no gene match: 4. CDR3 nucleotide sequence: TGTGCCAGCAGTTACTCCAGGGGGCAGTCTTCACCCCTCCACTTT. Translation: CASSYSRGQSSPLHF.

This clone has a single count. The CDR3 reads CASSLEAGDNTEAFF. The CDR3 DNA is TGTGCCAGCAGCTTAGAGGCAGGGGACAACACTGAAGCTTTCTTT. This rearrangement joins TRBV7-2 to TRBJ1-1; TRBD1 might be the D (6 bases). CDR3 length: 15 amino acids. Germline-derived CDR1 and CDR2 are SGHTA and FQGNSA. V lost 1 base to trimming and J lost 2 bases, with 11 bases between them.